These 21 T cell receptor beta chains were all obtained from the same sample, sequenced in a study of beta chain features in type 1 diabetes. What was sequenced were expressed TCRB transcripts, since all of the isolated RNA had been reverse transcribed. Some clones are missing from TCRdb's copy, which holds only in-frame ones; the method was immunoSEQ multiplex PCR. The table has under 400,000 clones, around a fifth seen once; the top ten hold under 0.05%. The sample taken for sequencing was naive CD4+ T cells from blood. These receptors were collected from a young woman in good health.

This chain's CDR3 is CASSELGQVYGYTF. The CDR3, as DNA: TGTGCCAGCAGTGAGTTGGGACAGGTATATGGCTACACCTTC. The chain joins TRBV2 to TRBJ1-2; 8 bases line up with TRBD1. The germline gives CDR1 SNHLY, CDR2 FYNNEI. The CDR3 has 14 amino acids. Trimming at V came to 3 bases and at J to 5 bases, leaving 5 bases not matched to a gene.

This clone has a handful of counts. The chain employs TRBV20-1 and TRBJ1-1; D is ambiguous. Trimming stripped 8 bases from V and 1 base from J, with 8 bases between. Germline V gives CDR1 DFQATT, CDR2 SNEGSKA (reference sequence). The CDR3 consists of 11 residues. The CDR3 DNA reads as TGCAGTCCCTCGGGGAACACTGAAGCTTTCTTT. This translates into CSPSGNTEAFF.

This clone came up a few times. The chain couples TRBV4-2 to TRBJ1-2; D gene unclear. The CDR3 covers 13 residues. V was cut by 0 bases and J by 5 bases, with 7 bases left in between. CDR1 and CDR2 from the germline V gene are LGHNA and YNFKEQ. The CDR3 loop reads CASSQDGEYGYTF. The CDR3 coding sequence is TGTGCCAGCAGCCAAGACGGAGAATATGGCTACACCTTC.

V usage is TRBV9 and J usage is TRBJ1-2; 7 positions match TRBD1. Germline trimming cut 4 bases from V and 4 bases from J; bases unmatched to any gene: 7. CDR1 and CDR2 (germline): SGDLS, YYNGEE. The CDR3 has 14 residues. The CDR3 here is CASSPRQGGYGYTF. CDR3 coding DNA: TGTGCCAGCAGCCCCCGACAGGGCGGCTATGGCTACACCTTC.

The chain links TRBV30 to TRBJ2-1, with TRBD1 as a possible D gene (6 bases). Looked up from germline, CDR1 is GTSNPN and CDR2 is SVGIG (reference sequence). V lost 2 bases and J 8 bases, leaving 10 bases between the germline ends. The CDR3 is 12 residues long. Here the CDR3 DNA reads TGTGCCTGGAGTTTACAGGGATATGAGCAGTTCTTC. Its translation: CAWSLQGYEQFF.

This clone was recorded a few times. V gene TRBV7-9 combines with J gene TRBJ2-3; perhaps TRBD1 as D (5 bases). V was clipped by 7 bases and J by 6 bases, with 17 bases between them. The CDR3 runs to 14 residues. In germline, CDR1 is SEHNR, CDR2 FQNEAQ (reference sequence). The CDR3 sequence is CASTHSPGKDTQYF. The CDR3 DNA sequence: TGTGCCAGCACCCATTCCCCAGGGAAGGATACGCAGTATTTT. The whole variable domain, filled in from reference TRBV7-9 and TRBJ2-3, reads DTGVSQNPRHKITKRGQNVTFRCDPISEHNRLYWYRQTLGQGPEFLTYFQNEAQLEKSRLLSDRFSAERPKGSFSTLEIQRTEQGDSAMYLCASTHSPGKDTQYFGPGTRLTVL.

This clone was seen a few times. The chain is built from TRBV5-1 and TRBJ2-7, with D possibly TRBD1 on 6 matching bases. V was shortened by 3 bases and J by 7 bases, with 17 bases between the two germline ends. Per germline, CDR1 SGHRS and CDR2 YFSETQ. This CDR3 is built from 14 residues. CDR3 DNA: TGCGCCAGCAGCTCGACGGGACAAGCGCTGGAGCAGTACTTC. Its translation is CASSSTGQALEQYF.

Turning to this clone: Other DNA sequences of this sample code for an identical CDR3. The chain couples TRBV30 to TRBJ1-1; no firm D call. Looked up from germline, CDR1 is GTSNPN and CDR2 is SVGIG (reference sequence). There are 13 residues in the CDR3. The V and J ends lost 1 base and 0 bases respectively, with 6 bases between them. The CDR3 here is CAWSANMNTEAFF. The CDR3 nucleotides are TGTGCCTGGAGTGCAAACATGAACACTGAAGCTTTCTTT.

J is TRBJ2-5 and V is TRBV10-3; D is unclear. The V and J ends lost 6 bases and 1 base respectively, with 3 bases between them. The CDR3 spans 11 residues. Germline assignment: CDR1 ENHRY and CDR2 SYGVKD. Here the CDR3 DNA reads TGTGCCATCAGCTCCCAAGAGACCCAGTACTTC. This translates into CAISSQETQYF.

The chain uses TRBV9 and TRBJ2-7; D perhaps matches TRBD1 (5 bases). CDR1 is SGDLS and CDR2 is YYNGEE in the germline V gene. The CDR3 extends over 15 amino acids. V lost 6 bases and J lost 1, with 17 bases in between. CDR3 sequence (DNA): TGTGCCAGCACGGTAAGGGGTCAGGGATCCTACGAGCAGTACTTC. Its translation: CASTVRGQGSYEQYF.

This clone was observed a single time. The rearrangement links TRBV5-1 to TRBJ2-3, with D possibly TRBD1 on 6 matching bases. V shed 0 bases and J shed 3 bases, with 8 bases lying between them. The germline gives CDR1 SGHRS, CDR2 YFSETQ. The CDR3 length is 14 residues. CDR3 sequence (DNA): TGCGCCAGCAGCTTGGACAGGGTAACAGATACGCAGTATTTT. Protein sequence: CASSLDRVTDTQYF.

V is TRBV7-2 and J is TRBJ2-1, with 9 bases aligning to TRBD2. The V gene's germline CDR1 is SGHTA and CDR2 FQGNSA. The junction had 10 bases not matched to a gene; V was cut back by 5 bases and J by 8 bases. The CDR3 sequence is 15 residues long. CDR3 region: CASSPGGSGRYEQFF. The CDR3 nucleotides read TGTGCCAGCAGCCCCGGGGGGAGCGGGAGGTATGAGCAGTTCTTC.

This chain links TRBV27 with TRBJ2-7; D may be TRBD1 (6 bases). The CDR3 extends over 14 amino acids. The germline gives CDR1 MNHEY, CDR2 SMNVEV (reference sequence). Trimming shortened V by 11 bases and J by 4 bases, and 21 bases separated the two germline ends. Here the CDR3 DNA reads TGTGCCCCAGCAGTCGAACAGGGTAGGTACGAGCAGTACTTC. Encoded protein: CAPAVEQGRYEQYF.

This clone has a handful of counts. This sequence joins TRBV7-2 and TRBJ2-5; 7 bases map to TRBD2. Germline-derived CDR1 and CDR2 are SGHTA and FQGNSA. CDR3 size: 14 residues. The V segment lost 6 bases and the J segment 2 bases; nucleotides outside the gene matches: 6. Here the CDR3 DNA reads TGTGCCAGCAGGCTGGGGGGGTCACAAGAGACCCAGTACTTC. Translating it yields CASRLGGSQETQYF. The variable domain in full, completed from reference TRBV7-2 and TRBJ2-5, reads GAGVSQSPSNKVTEKGKDVELRCDPISGHTALYWYRQSLGQGLEFLIYFQGNSAPDKSGLPSDRFSAERTGGSVSTLTIQRTQQEDSAVYLCASRLGGSQETQYFGPGTRLLVL.

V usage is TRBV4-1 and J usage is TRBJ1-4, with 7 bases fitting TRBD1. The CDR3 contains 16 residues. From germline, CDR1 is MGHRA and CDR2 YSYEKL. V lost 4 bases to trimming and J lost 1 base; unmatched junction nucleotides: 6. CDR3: CASSRRGDRTNEKLFF. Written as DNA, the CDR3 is TGCGCCAGCAGCCGCCGTGGGGACAGAACTAATGAAAAACTGTTTTTT.

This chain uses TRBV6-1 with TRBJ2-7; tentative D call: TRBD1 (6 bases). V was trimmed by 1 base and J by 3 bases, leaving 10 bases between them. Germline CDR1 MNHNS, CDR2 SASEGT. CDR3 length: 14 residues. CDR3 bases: TGTGCCAGCAGTGAAGGTACCAGGGGCTACGAGCAGTACTTC. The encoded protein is CASSEGTRGYEQYF.

This CDR3 is CASSQVSLQGYGYTF. CDR3 bases: TGCGCCAGCAGCCAAGTCTCCCTACAGGGCTATGGCTACACCTTC. The rearrangement links TRBV4-3 to TRBJ1-2; a possible D gene is TRBD1 (6 bases). V lost 1 base and J lost 4, with 13 bases in between. This CDR3 has 15 residues. From germline, CDR1 is LGHNA and CDR2 YSLEER.

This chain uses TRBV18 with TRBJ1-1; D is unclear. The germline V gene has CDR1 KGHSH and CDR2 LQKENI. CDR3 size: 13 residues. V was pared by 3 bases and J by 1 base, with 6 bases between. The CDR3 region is CASSPQANTEAFF. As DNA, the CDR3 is TGTGCCAGCTCACCCCAAGCGAACACTGAAGCTTTCTTT.

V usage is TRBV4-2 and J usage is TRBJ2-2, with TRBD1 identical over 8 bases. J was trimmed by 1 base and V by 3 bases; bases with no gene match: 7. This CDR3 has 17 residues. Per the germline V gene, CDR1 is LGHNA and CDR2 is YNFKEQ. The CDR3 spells CASSHPGQGLNTGELFF. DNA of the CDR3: TGTGCCAGCAGCCATCCAGGACAGGGTCTGAACACCGGGGAGCTGTTTTTT.

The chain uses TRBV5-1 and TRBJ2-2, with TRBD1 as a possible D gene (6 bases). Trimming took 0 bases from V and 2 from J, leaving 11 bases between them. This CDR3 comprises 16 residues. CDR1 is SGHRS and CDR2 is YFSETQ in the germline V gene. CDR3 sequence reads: CASSLGPQGNTGELFF. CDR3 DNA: TGCGCCAGCAGCTTGGGGCCACAGGGTAACACCGGGGAGCTGTTTTTT.

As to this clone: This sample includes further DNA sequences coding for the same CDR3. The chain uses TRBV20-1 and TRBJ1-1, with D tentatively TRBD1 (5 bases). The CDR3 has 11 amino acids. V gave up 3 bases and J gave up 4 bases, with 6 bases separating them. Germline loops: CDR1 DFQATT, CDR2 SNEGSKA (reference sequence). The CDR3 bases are TGCAGTGCTAGGCAGGGCACTGAAGCTTTCTTT. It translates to CSARQGTEAFF.